What follows describes a single T cell receptor (beta chain). Germline CDR1 and CDR2: SGHDT and YYEEEE. The germline V and J ends were trimmed by 4 bases and 9 bases, with 14 bases remaining between them. The CDR3 totals 14 residues. Repertoires were generated with immunoSEQ multiplex PCR, while TCRdb's copy carries only in-frame clones and drops some. The sample yields 400,000 or so clones, around 87% seen once. This record belongs to a study of blood T cell repertoires in COVID-19. Background on the study: Two consecutive negative NP/OP PCR tests, clearance, or resolved symptoms defined Cohort 3 recovery.

Participants' reported clinical history set cohort assignment. The sequencing sample was made of PBMCs or T cells enriched from blood (not recorded which). This TCR was sampled from a man aged 40-49 years in a cohort exposed to, infected with or recovered from COVID-19 (not recorded which). The genes are TRBV5-6 and TRBJ1-6; TRBD1 is a possible D gene (5 bases). CDR3 sequence (DNA): TGTGCCAGCAGCAAGGGGCAGGGATTTTCACCCCTCCACTTT. It specifies CASSKGQGFSPLHF.